The 27 T cell receptor beta chains presented below share a single source sample, sequenced in a study of CD8+ T cells in alopecia areata. Treatment in this sample: oral pan-JAK inhibitor, 5-10 mg twice daily. Following extraction, RNA underwent reverse transcription to cDNA, which served as the sequencing template. Assay: immunoSEQ multiplex PCR; the TCRdb copy retains only in-frame clones and omits some. The sample includes some 88,000 clones, 44% of them seen just once. Sample: CD8+ T cells sorted from blood, taken at week 24, from a patient treated with tofacitinib. These receptors came from a human donor with alopecia areata.

The rearrangement joins TRBV29-1 to TRBJ2-1, with TRBD2 matching 13 bases. Germline assignment: CDR1 SQVTM and CDR2 ANQGSEA. The length of the CDR3 is 18 residues. V dropped 6 bases and J dropped 9; count of bases not matched to a gene: 20. CDR3 loop: CSVALPGTSGMSGGEQFF. CDR3 coding DNA: TGCAGCGTCGCTCTTCCTGGGACTAGCGGGATGAGTGGGGGTGAGCAGTTCTTC.

This chain uses TRBV6-5 with TRBJ1-2, with TRBD1 identical over 7 bases. J gave up 3 bases and V 10 bases, and 8 bases lay outside the gene matches. The CDR3 sequence is 13 residues long. Per the germline V gene, CDR1 is MNHEY and CDR2 is SVGAGI. For the CDR3, the DNA is TGTGCCACCTCCGCGGGACAGCACTATGGCTACACCTTC. Translating gives CATSAGQHYGYTF.

The chain uses TRBV29-1 and TRBJ2-5, with D tentatively TRBD1 or TRBD2 (5 bases each). The better agreement between TRBJ2-7 and the DNA end casts doubt on the J call. The CDR3 runs to 14 residues. CDR1 is SQVTM and CDR2 is ANQGSEA in the germline V gene. This CDR3 reads CSILGVNGTYEQYF. The CDR3 coding sequence is TGCAGCATCCTGGGGGTGAACGGAACCTACGAGCAGTACTTC.

This rearrangement joins TRBV9 to TRBJ2-1; 8 bases match TRBD2. Germline loops: CDR1 SGDLS, CDR2 YYNGEE. This CDR3 has 16 residues. V lost 3 bases to trimming and J lost 7 bases; unmatched junction nucleotides: 12. Here the CDR3 DNA reads TGTGCCAGCAGCGCATCCGGGACTAGTGTGCTTAATGAGCAGTTCTTC. This translates into CASSASGTSVLNEQFF.

This clone was picked up a small number of times. J is TRBJ2-1 and V is TRBV11-3; 10 positions agree with TRBD2. This CDR3 is built from 15 residues. Trimming cost V 4 bases and J 2 bases; bases outside gene matches: 2. Germline V gene data show CDR1 as SGHNT and CDR2 as YENEEA. CDR3 in DNA: TGTGCCAGCAGCTCTAGCGGGAGTCCCTACAATGAGCAGTTCTTC. Its protein product is CASSSSGSPYNEQFF.

The chain has TRBV9 and TRBJ2-7; TRBD1 agrees at 8 bases. The ends lost 4 bases at V and 4 bases at J; junction bases unmatched: 7. CDR1 is SGDLS and CDR2 is YYNGEE in the germline V gene. This CDR3 contains 14 residues. Here the CDR3 reads CASSWGQGAYEQYF. The CDR3 region has the DNA TGTGCCAGCAGCTGGGGGCAGGGGGCTTACGAGCAGTACTTC.

The V gene is TRBV2, the J gene TRBJ1-5, with D tentatively TRBD1 (5 bases). Germline V gene data show CDR1 as SNHLY and CDR2 as FYNNEI. With 6 bases removed from V and 2 bases from J, the gap between germline ends came to 14 bases. CDR3 length: 15 residues. The CDR3 sequence is CASRAARGGNQPQHF. In nucleotides, the CDR3 is TGTGCCAGCAGAGCGGCAAGGGGTGGCAATCAGCCCCAGCATTTT.

The chain employs TRBV30 and TRBJ2-7, with 9 positions matching TRBD2. The junction had 9 bases not matched to a gene; V was cut back by 3 bases and J by 3 bases. The germline V gene encodes CDR1 GTSNPN and CDR2 SVGIG (reference sequence). The CDR3 is 15 residues long. CDR3 loop: CAWRAGTSRVYEQYF. The CDR3 DNA sequence: TGTGCCTGGAGAGCCGGGACTAGCCGCGTCTACGAGCAGTACTTC.

The V gene is TRBV4-1, the J gene TRBJ2-3; D remains ambiguous. The CDR3 sequence is 16 residues long. Per germline, CDR1 MGHRA and CDR2 YSYEKL. V gave up 1 base and J gave up 3 bases, with 14 bases separating them. CDR3 sequence (DNA): TGCGCCAGCAGCCAAGTGGGTGGGAAAAGGACAGATACGCAGTATTTT. Residues: CASSQVGGKRTDTQYF.

The J gene is TRBJ2-7, the V gene TRBV7-9, with D unresolved. There are 13 residues in the CDR3. The germline gives CDR1 SEHNR, CDR2 FQNEAQ (reference sequence). Trimming removed 5 bases from V and 3 bases from J, with 11 bases in between. The DNA for the CDR3 is TGTGCCAGCAGCCCGGTAAATGGCTACGAGCAGTACTTC. Protein sequence: CASSPVNGYEQYF.

This clone was seen a few times. The V call is TRBV7-8, the J call TRBJ2-5; possible D gene TRBD2, 6 bases. The V gene lost 1 base and the J gene lost 3 bases, with 9 bases spanning the gap. Germline assignment: CDR1 SGHVS and CDR2 FQNEAQ. CDR3 length equals 14 residues. CDR3 protein: CASSLVLAKETQYF. The CDR3 bases are TGTGCCAGCAGCTTAGTACTAGCAAAAGAGACCCAGTACTTC.

The chain employs TRBV2 and TRBJ1-1; tentative D call: TRBD1 (5 bases). Germline-derived CDR1 and CDR2 are SNHLY and FYNNEI. CDR3 length: 13 amino acids. Trimming stripped 8 bases from V and 10 bases from J, with 20 bases between. The CDR3 sequence: CASWDGTSWGAFF. In DNA, the CDR3 is TGTGCCAGCTGGGACGGGACCTCCTGGGGAGCTTTCTTT.

This clone was seen only once. For the CDR3, the DNA is TGTGCCTGGAGCCGAGCGGGAGGGCCAGATACGCAGTATTTT. The encoded protein is CAWSRAGGPDTQYF. The chain uses TRBV30 and TRBJ2-3; 10 bases map to TRBD2. CDR3 length equals 14 residues. V shed 3 bases, J shed 4 bases, and the junction held 4 bases outside the gene matches. Looked up from germline, CDR1 is GTSNPN and CDR2 is SVGIG (reference sequence).

The chain combines TRBV28 with TRBJ2-5, with 10 bases that match TRBD2. CDR3 length: 16 residues. V trimming: 5 bases; J trimming: 3 bases; junction bases outside the gene matches: 9. CDR1 MDHEN and CDR2 SYDVKM come from the germline V gene. The CDR3 here is CASSSYVLAGEETQYF. The CDR3 DNA follows: TGTGCCAGCAGTAGCTACGTTCTAGCGGGAGAAGAGACCCAGTACTTC.

The chain joins TRBV9 to TRBJ1-3; 10 positions match TRBD1. Germline V gives CDR1 SGDLS, CDR2 YYNGEE. Germline trimming cut 4 bases from V and 4 bases from J; bases unmatched to any gene: 11. The CDR3 length is 17 residues. CDR3 nucleotides: TGTGCCAGCAGCCCAACCGGGACAGGGGAGTTCGGAAACACCATATATTTT. Translated, it gives CASSPTGTGEFGNTIYF.

The chain couples TRBV15 to TRBJ2-7; perhaps TRBD1 as D (6 bases). The ends were cut back, 4 bases at V and 1 base at J, with 11 bases in the middle. Germline values: CDR1 LNHNV, CDR2 YYDKDF (reference sequence). The CDR3 totals 14 residues. CDR3 amino acids: CATSKRDMSYEQYF. CDR3 nucleotide sequence: TGTGCCACCAGCAAAAGGGACATGTCCTACGAGCAGTACTTC.

This chain uses TRBV5-4 with TRBJ2-3; 9 bases agree with TRBD2. Per the germline V gene, CDR1 is SGHNT and CDR2 is YYREEE (reference sequence). With V trimmed by 0 bases and J by 3 bases, 5 bases remained unmatched. The CDR3 has 16 amino acids. CDR3 sequence (DNA): TGTGCCAGCAGCTTGGGAGGGACTAGCCCTACAGATACGCAGTATTTT. Its protein product is CASSLGGTSPTDTQYF.

The CDR3 is CASSRFTSGTSDTQYF. CDR3 DNA sequence: TGTGCCAGCAGTCGATTCACTTCCGGGACATCAGATACGCAGTATTTT. The rearrangement joins TRBV6-6 to TRBJ2-3; D is possibly TRBD1 (6 bases). V was cut by 5 bases and J by 4 bases, with 19 bases left in between. The CDR3 consists of 16 residues. Germline V CDR1 and CDR2: MNHNY, SVGAGI (reference sequence).

This chain links TRBV6-6 with TRBJ1-1; D remains unclear. The CDR3 is 13 residues long. The germline gives CDR1 MNHNY, CDR2 SVGAGI (reference sequence). V was clipped by 4 bases and J by 4 bases, with 10 bases between them. The CDR3 reads CASSSPSRTEAFF. For the CDR3, the DNA is TGTGCCAGCAGTTCACCATCCCGCACTGAAGCTTTCTTT.

The CDR3 DNA follows: TGTGCCTGGAGCGATCCTCCGGGACAGGGGGGTGAGACCCAGTACTTC. Protein product: CAWSDPPGQGGETQYF. This chain links TRBV30 with TRBJ2-5, with 11 positions matching TRBD1. CDR1 and CDR2 (germline): GTSNPN, SVGIG (reference sequence). This CDR3 spans 16 amino acids. V dropped 3 bases and J dropped 5; count of bases not matched to a gene: 11.

The sample holds a few counts of this clone. The CDR3 coding sequence is TGTGCCAGCAGTGAATTCGGATACGAGCAGTACTTC. As protein: CASSEFGYEQYF. The V gene is TRBV25-1, the J gene TRBJ2-7; D gene unclear. Germline-derived CDR1 and CDR2 are MGHDK and SYGVNS. V lost 1 base and J 4 bases, leaving 5 bases between the germline ends. The CDR3 extends over 12 amino acids.

This clone has a handful of counts. This chain's CDR3 is CASSYGTGDFGELFF. The CDR3 bases are TGTGCCAGCAGTTACGGGACAGGGGATTTCGGGGAGCTGTTTTTT. J is TRBJ2-2 and V is TRBV6-5; 10 positions match TRBD1. The V segment lost 2 bases and the J segment 7 bases; nucleotides outside the gene matches: 4. CDR1 and CDR2 from the germline V gene are MNHEY and SVGAGI. This CDR3 comprises 15 residues.

This clone was counted between two and nine times. This sequence joins TRBV7-8 and TRBJ2-4; D perhaps matches TRBD2 (5 bases). V was cut by 5 bases and J by 4 bases, with 12 bases left in between. Per germline, CDR1 SGHVS and CDR2 FQNEAQ. There are 14 residues in the CDR3. Written as DNA, the CDR3 is TGTGCCAGCAGCCCACGGTCGGGGAAAAACATTCAGTACTTC. This encodes CASSPRSGKNIQYF.

This clone was seen a few times. The CDR3 coding sequence is TGTGCCAGCAGCCAAATGGACAGCACTGAAGCTTTCTTT. Amino acid sequence: CASSQMDSTEAFF. This chain uses TRBV13 with TRBJ1-1; tentative D call: TRBD1 (6 bases). This CDR3 has 13 amino acids. Trimming removed 5 bases at V and 4 bases at J, with 11 bases between. Germline loops: CDR1 PRHDT, CDR2 FYEKMQ (reference sequence).

The chain joins TRBV5-6 to TRBJ2-3; 13 nucleotides agree with TRBD2. This CDR3 is 17 amino acids long. The ends lost 0 bases at V and 9 bases at J; junction bases unmatched: 10. The germline gives CDR1 SGHDT, CDR2 YYEEEE. CDR3 sequence (DNA): TGTGCCAGCAGCTTGGCGAGGGGACTAGCGGGACCGCGGACGCAGTATTTT. It codes for CASSLARGLAGPRTQYF.

V usage is TRBV5-1 and J usage is TRBJ2-3; D uncertain. The CDR3 contains 14 residues. V lost 7 bases and J lost 4, with 16 bases in between. CDR1 is SGHRS, CDR2 YFSETQ, per germline. This CDR3 reads CASGPRRASDTQYF. The CDR3 DNA is TGCGCCAGCGGACCACGAAGGGCTTCAGATACGCAGTATTTT.

This clone occurred a few times. This chain connects TRBV7-9 to TRBJ2-3; D is uncertain. CDR1 SEHNR and CDR2 FQNEAQ come from the germline V gene (reference sequence). The CDR3 spans 15 residues. The V end was cut by 5 bases, the J end by 0 bases, with 12 bases between. CDR3 sequence reads: CASSGGGASTDTQYF. In DNA, the CDR3 is TGTGCCAGCAGCGGCGGCGGTGCTAGCACAGATACGCAGTATTTT.